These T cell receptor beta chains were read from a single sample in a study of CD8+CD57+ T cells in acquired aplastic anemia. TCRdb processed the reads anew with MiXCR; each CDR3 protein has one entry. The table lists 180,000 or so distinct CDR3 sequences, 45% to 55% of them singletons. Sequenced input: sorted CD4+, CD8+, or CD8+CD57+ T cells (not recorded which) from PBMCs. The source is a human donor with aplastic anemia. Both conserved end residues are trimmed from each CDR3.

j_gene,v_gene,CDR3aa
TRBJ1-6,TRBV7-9,ASSSDRIPYNSPLH
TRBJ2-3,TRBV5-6,ASSNTRGSTDTQY
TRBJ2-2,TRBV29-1,SVEDPSAGELF
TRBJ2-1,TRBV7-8,ASSESYNEQF
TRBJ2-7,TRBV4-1,ASSLTTGIEYVGQY
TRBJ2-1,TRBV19,ASSTSSGSYNEQF
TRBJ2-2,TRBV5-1,ASSLDGRNTGELF
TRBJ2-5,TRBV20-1,SARDNTQGTSGRETQY
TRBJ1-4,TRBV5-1,ASSPQPGGLGEKLF
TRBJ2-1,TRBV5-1,ASSRRASGVSYEQF
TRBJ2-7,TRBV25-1,ASSEPGRDRGYEQY
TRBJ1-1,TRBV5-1,ASSDSPTDTEAF
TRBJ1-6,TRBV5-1,ASSSDRNSLLH
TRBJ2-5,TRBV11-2,ASSLGQNLLETQY
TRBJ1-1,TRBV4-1,ASSQDGGNEAF
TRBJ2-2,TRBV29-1,SVQGVAGNTGELF
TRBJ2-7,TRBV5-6,ASSLYRDQFY
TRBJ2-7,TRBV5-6,ASSISGQSYEQY
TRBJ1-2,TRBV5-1,ASSLERGQGAYGYT
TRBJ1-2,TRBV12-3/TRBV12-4,ASSDWTGAGTNYGYT
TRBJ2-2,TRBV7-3,ASSPSATGELF
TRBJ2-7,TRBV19,ASSIVPGYEQY
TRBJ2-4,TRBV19,ASSTHRDRAH
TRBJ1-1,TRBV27,ASSWGGTSNTEAF
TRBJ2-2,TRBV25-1,ASSTPSEVGELF
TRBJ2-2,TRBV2,ASSASRFGAGELF
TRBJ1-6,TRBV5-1,TSSGRNSPLH
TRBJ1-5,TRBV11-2,ASSSGLPGNQPQH
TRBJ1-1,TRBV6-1,ASSENRLGTEAF
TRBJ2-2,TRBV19,ASSERLAGGPKAAGELF
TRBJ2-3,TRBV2,ASGVGLQADTQY
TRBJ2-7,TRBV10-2,ASSGIYEQY
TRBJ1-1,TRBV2,ASSEATGKTEAF
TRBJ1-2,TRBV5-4,ASSLAIRTGGPNYGYT
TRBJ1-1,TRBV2,ASNRNTMNTEAF
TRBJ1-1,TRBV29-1,SVVQLEAF
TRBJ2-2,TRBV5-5,ASSLLGGEVGELF
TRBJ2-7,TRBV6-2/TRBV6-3,ACSYNRINYEQY
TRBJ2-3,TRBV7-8,ASSPLVGDTQY
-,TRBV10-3,AISEIRAGPRGEQF